This record looks at one T cell receptor (beta chain) sequence and its context. Its antigen is not identified. The sample belongs to a study of T cells after yellow fever vaccination. Overall study: Fractions containing few cells were prepared with SMART-Seq v4 Ultra Low Input. General observations from the study: Booster sampling recovered most clones from primary vaccination (96% CD4, around 88% CD8). Contaminating bulk clonotypes could be abundant in FACS-sorted repertoires.

The J segment lost 3 bases and the V segment lost 6 bases, leaving 7 bases of the junction unmatched. This CDR3 has 14 amino acids. Germline V lookup: CDR1 SQVTM, CDR2 ANQGSEA. A single record per CDR3 protein comes from TCRdb applying MiXCR to the 5' RACE reads. The data contain under 600,000 distinct CDR3 sequences, around an eighth of them seen just once; the ten biggest clones take up 11% to 15%. The source of this sequence is a young man who received the YFV17D yellow fever vaccine. The gene calls are TRBV29-1 and TRBJ2-7; 11 bases agree with TRBD2. This specimen was PBMCs, taken on the day of the yellow fever booster vaccination. The CDR3 loop reads CSVKLAGVGYEQYF. The CDR3 region has the DNA TGCAGCGTGAAACTAGCGGGAGTTGGCTACGAGCAGTACTTC.